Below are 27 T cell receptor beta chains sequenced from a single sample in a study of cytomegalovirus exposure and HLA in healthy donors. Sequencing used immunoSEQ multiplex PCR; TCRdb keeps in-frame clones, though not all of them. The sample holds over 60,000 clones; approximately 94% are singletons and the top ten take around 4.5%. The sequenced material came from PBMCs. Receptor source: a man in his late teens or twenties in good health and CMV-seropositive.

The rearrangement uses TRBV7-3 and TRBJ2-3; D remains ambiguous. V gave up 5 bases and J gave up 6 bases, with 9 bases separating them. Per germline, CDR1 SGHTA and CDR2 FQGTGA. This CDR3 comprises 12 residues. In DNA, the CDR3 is TGTGCCAGCAGCAATAGAGGTGATACGCAGTATTTT. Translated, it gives CASSNRGDTQYF.

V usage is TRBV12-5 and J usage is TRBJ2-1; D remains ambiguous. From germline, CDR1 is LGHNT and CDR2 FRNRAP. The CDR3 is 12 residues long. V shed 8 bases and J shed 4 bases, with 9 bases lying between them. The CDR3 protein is CASSYMYNEQFF. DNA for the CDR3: TGTGCTAGTAGTTACATGTACAATGAGCAGTTCTTC.

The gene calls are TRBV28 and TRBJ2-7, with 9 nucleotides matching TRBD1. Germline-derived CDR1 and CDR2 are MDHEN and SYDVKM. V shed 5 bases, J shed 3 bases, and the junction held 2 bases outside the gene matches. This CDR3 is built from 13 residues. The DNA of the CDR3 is TGTGCCAGCAGTGAGACAGGGGGCTACGAGCAGTACTTC. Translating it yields CASSETGGYEQYF.

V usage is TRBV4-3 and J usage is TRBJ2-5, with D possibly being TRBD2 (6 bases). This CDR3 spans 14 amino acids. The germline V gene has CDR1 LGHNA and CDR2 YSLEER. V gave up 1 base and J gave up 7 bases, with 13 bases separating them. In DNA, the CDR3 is TGCGCCAGCAGCCAAGTCAGGGAGGAGGGGACCCAGTACTTC. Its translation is CASSQVREEGTQYF.

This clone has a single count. The CDR3 DNA follows: TGTGCCAGCAGACCAGCGGGAGAGAGTAGAGATGAGCAGTTCTTC. Protein sequence: CASRPAGESRDEQFF. The chain joins TRBV6-1 to TRBJ2-1; 8 positions match TRBD2. The V segment lost 6 bases and the J segment 8 bases; nucleotides outside the gene matches: 12. The CDR3 totals 15 residues. The germline V gene has CDR1 MNHNS and CDR2 SASEGT.

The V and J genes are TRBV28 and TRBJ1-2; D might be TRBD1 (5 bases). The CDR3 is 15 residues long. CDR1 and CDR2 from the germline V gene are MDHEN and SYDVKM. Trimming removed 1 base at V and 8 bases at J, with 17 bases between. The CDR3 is CASSLSFWGTAGYTF. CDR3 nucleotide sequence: TGTGCCAGCAGTTTATCGTTTTGGGGCACGGCGGGCTACACCTTC.

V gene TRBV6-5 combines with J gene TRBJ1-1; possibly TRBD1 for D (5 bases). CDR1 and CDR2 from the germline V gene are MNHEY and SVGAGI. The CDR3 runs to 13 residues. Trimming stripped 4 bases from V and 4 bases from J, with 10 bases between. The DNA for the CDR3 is TGTGCCAGCAGTTGGCCAGGGTCCACTGAAGCTTTCTTT. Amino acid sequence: CASSWPGSTEAFF.

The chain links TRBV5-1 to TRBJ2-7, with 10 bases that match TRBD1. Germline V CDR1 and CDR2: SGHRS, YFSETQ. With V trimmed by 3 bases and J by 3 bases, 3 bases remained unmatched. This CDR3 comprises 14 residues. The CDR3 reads CASSSGQGNYEQYF. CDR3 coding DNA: TGCGCCAGCAGCTCGGGACAGGGGAACTACGAGCAGTACTTC.

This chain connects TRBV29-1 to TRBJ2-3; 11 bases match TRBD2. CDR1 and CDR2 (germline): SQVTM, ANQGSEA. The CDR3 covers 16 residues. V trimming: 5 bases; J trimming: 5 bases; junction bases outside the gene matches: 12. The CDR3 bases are TGCAGCGTTCCGACAACTAGCGGGAGACTTGGAGATACGCAGTATTTT. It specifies CSVPTTSGRLGDTQYF.

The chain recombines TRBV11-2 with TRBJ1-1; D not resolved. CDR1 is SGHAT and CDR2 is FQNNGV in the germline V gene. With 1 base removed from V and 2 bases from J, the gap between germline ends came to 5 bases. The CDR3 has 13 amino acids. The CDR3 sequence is CASSLGANTEAFF. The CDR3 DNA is TGTGCCAGCAGCTTAGGCGCAAACACTGAAGCTTTCTTT.

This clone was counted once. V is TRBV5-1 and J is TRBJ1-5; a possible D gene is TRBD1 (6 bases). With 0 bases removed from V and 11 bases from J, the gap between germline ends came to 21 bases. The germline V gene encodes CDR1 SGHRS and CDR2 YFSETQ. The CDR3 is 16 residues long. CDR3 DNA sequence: TGCGCCAGCAGCTTGGAAGGTACAGGGCCAAGAAGTACCCAGCATTTT. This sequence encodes CASSLEGTGPRSTQHF.

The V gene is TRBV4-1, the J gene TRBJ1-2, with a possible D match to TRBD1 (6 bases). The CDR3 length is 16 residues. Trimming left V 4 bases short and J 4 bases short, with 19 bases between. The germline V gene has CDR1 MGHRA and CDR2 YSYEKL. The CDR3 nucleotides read TGCGCCAGCAGCCCCACGGGGGGCGGCTATGTCTATGGCTACACCTTC. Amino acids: CASSPTGGGYVYGYTF.

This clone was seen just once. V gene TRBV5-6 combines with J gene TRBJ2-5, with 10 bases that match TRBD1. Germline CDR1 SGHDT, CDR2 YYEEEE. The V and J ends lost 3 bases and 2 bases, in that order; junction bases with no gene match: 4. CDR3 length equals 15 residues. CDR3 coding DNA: TGTGCCAGCAGCTACCGGACAGGGGGTCAAGAGACCCAGTACTTC. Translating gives CASSYRTGGQETQYF.

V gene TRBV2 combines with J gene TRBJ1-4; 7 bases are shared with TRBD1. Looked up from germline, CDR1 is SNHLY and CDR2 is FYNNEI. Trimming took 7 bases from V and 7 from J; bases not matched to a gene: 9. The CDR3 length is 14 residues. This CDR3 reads CASNMGQNSEKLFF. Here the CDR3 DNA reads TGTGCCAGCAACATGGGACAGAACAGTGAAAAACTGTTTTTT.

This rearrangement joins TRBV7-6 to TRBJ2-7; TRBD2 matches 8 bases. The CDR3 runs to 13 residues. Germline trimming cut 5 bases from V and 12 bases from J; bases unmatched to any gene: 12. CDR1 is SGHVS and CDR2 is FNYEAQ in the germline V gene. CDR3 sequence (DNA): TGTGCCAGCAGCGATCCGGGACTAGAAAGCCCGTACTTC. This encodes CASSDPGLESPYF.

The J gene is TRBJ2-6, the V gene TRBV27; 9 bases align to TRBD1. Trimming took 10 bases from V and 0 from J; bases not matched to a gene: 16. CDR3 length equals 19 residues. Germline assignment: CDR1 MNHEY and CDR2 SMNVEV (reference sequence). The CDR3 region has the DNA TGTGCCACCGCCCTTTCAACCGGGACAGGGTTCTCTGGGGCCAACGTCCTGACTTTC. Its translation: CATALSTGTGFSGANVLTF.

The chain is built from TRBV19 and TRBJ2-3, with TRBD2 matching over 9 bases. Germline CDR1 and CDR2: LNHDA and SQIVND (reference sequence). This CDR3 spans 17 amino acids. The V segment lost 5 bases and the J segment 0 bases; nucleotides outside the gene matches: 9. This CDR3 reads CASSELAGRSSTDTQYF. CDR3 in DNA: TGTGCCAGTAGTGAACTAGCGGGCCGTTCTAGCACAGATACGCAGTATTTT.

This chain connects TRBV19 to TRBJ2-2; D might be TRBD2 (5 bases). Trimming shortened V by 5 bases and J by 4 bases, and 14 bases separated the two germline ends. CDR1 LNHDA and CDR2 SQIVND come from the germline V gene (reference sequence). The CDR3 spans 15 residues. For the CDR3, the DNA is TGTGCCAGTAGTCGGGGAGTCCGAGGCACCGGGGAGCTGTTTTTT. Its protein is CASSRGVRGTGELFF.

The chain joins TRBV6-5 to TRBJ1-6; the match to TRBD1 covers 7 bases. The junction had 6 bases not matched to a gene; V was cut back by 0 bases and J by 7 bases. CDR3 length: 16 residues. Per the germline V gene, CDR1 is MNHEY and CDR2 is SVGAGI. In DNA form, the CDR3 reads TGTGCCAGCAGTTACTCGAGAGGACAGGAAAATTCACCCCTCCACTTT. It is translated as CASSYSRGQENSPLHF.

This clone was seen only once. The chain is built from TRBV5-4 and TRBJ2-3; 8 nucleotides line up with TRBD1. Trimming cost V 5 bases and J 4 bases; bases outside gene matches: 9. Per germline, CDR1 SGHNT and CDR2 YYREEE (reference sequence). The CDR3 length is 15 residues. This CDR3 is CASSRGTGLPDTQYF. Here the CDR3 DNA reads TGTGCCAGCAGTCGCGGGACAGGTCTCCCAGATACGCAGTATTTT.

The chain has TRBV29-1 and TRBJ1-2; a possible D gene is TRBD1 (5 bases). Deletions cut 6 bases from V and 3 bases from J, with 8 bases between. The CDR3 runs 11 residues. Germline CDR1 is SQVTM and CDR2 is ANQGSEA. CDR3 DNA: TGCAGCGTCATGGGGCACTATGGCTACACCTTC. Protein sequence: CSVMGHYGYTF. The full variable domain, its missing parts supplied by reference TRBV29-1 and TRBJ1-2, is SAVISQKPSRDICQRGTSLTIQCQVDSQVTMMFWYRQQPGQSLTLIATANQGSEATYESGFVIDKFPISRPNLTFSTLTVSNMSPEDSSIYLCSVMGHYGYTFGSGTRLTVV.

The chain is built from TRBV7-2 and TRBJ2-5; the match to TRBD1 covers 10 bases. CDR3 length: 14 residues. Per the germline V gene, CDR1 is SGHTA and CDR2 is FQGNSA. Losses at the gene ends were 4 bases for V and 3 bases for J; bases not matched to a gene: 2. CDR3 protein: CASSSTGGEETQYF. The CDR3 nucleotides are TGTGCCAGCAGCTCGACAGGGGGCGAAGAGACCCAGTACTTC.

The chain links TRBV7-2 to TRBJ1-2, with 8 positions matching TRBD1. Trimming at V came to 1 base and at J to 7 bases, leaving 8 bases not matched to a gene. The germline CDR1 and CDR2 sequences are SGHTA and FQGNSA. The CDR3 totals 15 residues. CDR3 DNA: TGTGCCAGCAGCTTAGATGCAGGGGGCTATCGTGGCTACACCTTC. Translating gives CASSLDAGGYRGYTF.

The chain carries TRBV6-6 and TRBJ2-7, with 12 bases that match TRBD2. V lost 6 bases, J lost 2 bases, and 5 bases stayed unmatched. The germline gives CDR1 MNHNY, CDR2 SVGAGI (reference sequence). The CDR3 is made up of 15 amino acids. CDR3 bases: TGTGCCAGCAGCAGCGGACTAGCGGGGACCTACGAGCAGTACTTC. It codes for CASSSGLAGTYEQYF.

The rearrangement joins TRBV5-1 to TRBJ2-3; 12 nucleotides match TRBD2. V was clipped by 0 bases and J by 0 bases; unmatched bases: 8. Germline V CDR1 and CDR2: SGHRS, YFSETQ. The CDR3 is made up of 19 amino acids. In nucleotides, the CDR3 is TGCGCCAGCAGCTTGGGACAGGGGGGGACTAGCGGGAGCACAGATACGCAGTATTTT. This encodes CASSLGQGGTSGSTDTQYF.

The chain's CDR3 is CASSLGMQGQGPRNEQFF. In DNA form, the CDR3 reads TGTGCCAGCAGCTTGGGAATGCAGGGACAGGGGCCGAGGAATGAGCAGTTCTTC. This chain connects TRBV7-9 to TRBJ2-1; 10 nucleotides match TRBD1. Germline assignment: CDR1 SEHNR and CDR2 FQNEAQ (reference sequence). The CDR3 is made up of 18 amino acids. V shed 3 bases, J shed 7 bases, and the junction held 15 bases outside the gene matches.

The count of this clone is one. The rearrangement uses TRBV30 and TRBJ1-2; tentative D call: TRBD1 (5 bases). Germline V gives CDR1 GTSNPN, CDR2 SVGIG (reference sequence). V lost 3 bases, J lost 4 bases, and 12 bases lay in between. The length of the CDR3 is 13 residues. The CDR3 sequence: CAWSIGGVYGYTF. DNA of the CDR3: TGTGCCTGGAGCATCGGGGGGGTCTATGGCTACACCTTC.